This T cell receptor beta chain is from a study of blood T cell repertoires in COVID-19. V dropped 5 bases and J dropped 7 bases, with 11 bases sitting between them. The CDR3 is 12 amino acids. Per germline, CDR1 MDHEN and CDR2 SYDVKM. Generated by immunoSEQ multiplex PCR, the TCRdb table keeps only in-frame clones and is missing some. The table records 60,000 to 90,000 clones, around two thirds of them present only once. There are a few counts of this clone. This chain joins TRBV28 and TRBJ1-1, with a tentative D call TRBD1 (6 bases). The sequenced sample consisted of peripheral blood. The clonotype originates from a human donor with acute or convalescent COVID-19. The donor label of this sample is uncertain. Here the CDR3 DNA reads TGTGCCAGCAGTCTAGGACAGATTGAAGCTTTCTTT. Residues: CASSLGQIEAFF.